This TCR beta chain emerged from a study of T-cell reconstitution after alpha-beta-depleted transplantation in children (dated by TCRdb to between 2015 and 2016). Notes on the research overall: Using TCR repertoire profiling, the study followed T-cell immune reconstitution in a quantitative way in children after TCRalphabeta/CD19-depleted allogeneic hematopoietic cell transplantation.

This specimen's treatment or condition label, per the study, means: allogeneic hematopoietic cell transplantation with graft depleted of TCRalphabeta T cells and CD19 B cells. Transplant recipients were children who received TCRalphabeta/CD19-depleted allogeneic hematopoietic cell grafts. The protocol used for the library was PCR. This sample was sequenced with an Illumina HiSeq 2500. TCR library preparation used molecular barcoding, with unique molecular identifiers applied to normalize quantification of the TCRbeta repertoire. Clones were called with MiXCR by TCRdb after fastp trimmed the public reads at Q25, and only in-frame beta chains were retained. Rows are combined by CDR3 protein, so each entry shows the most common genes and DNA. This sample comprises almost 500,000 distinct CDR3 sequences, roughly a tenth of them detected only once. The top ten hold 2% to 2.5% of the sample. What the work shows at the level of the full study, not this receptor alone: In some patients, the high TCRbeta diversity seen at day 60 was put down to recipient T cells and intrathymic progenitors that had survived conditioning. The apparently early alphabetaT-cell count recovery about two months after transplant was reportedly dependent on only several hundred rapidly expanded clones derived from non-depleted graft cells. Over the following months the frequencies of hyperexpanded clones went down, and after one year T-cell counts and TCRbeta diversity were mostly credited to newly produced T cells.

A distance of 12 bases separates the germline ends of V and J, which lose 5 bases and 1 base respectively. The CDR3 sequence holds 14 residues, the cysteine and phenylalanine included. Of all the DNA, just the CDR3 is kept, 42 bases in frame from base 1. Taken from the germline V gene (reference sequence), the CDR1 and CDR2 loops are MNHEY and SMNVEV. A remark on this clonotype: No antigen is known for it. No quality values exist for individual bases; no much larger clone is one base distant.

This TCR was sampled from a child aged 2 to 10 with inherited bone marrow failure, due to receive a stem cell transplant. The chain is assembled from TRBV27 and TRBJ2-7, with a tentative D gene TRBD1 over 6 matching bases. The starting material was PBMCs, obtained before TCRalphabeta/CD19-depleted stem cell transplant. Read as DNA, the sequence is TGTGCCAGCAGTCACGGGACACGTTCCTACGAGCAGTACTTC. This encodes CASSHGTRSYEQYF.